This T cell receptor (beta chain) was sequenced in a study of blood T cell repertoires in COVID-19. About the research overall: Whether acute or convalescent, the COVID-19 samples came from the United States, Italy and Spain. From T cells, B-cell-depleted T cells, or PBMCs came the material, which was cDNA or gDNA.

CDR3 length equals 16 residues. The V end was cut by 1 base, the J end by 6 bases, with 17 bases between. Germline assignment: CDR1 SGHDN and CDR2 FVKESK. In the authors' methods: Estimates of nucleated cell counts were drawn from the amplification of reference gene primers. Using immunoSEQ multiplex PCR, the repertoire was profiled, and TCRdb retains in-frame clones only, with some absent. Clonal size and the V and J genes are those of that table, whereas D and trimming came from the DNA. The sample has about 490,000 clones; approximately 85% are singletons. The clonotype comes from a human donor in a cohort sampled during active COVID-19. Specimen: peripheral blood. The chain recombines TRBV14 with TRBJ2-3; the D gene is possibly TRBD2 (6 bases). CDR3 coding DNA: TGTGCCAGCAGCCAAGGATTGGCAGGGAGGTTGGATACGCAGTATTTT. It codes for CASSQGLAGRLDTQYF.